This T cell receptor (beta chain) was obtained from a study of T cell responses to AZD1222 COVID-19 vaccine. The study, taken as a whole, reports: Donors were mostly white British, more females; clonal diversity possibly underestimated. Mapped onto spike, vaccine-associated CD4 TCRs spanned it and were dominant at 160-218 and 743-854. Targeting of unmutated variant regions was reportedly seen in nearly half of spike-specific TCRs. Baseline antibody screening turned up just a handful of seropositive AZD1222 recipients.

Sequenced by immunoSEQ multiplex PCR; TCRdb stores in-frame clones only, minus some. The sample table sets out 150,000 or so clones. On this clone: Its cognate antigen is unknown.

The germline V and J ends were trimmed by 4 bases and 4 bases, with 10 bases remaining between them. The CDR3 sequence is 14 residues long. CDR1 is LNHDA and CDR2 is SQIVND in the germline V gene (reference sequence). This sequence was found in an adult in good health. The V gene is TRBV19, the J gene TRBJ2-2; D ambiguous. Sequencing was done on a sample of peripheral blood. CDR3: CASSSLEATGELFF. The CDR3 region has the DNA TGTGCCAGTAGTAGCCTCGAGGCCACCGGGGAGCTGTTTTTT.